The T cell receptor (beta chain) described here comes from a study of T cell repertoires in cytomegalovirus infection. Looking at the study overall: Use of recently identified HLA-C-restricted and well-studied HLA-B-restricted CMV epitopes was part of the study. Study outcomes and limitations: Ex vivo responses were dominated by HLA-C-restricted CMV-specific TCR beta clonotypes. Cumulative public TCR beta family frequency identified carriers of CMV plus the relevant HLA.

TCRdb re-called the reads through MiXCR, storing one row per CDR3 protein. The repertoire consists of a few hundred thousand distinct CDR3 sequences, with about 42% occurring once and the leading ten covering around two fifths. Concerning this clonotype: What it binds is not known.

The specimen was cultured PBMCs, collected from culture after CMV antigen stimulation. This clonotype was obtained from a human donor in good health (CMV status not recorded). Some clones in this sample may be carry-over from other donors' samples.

The CDR3, as DNA: TGTGCCAGCAGCTGGGGACGTAATGAAAAACTGTTTTTT. It encodes CASSWGRNEKLFF. The genes are TRBV7-9 and TRBJ1-4; possibly TRBD1 for D (5 bases). Trimming cost V 4 bases and J 4 bases, with 7 bases left between them. CDR3 length: 13 residues. The germline gives CDR1 SEHNR, CDR2 FQNEAQ (reference sequence).